A single sample is the source of the 8 T cell receptor beta chains below, sequenced in a study of glioma-infiltrating T cells after dendritic cell vaccination (dated by TCRdb to 2015 to 2016). The library was prepared using the immunoSEQ multiplex PCR assay. In its TCRdb copy, this immuneACCESS table keeps in-frame sequences only and misses some clones. Where compared with another copy, unresolved V genes explain less than half of these, and the others have no known cause. For this sample there are 75,000 to 100,000 clones; over 60% appear just once. Around 5.9% of the sample is held by the ten biggest clonotypes. This specimen was blood, taken before dendritic cell vaccination. The origin of the receptors is a human donor with glioblastoma.

The J gene is TRBJ2-3, the V gene TRBV18; D is unresolved. V lost 3 bases to trimming and J lost 2 bases, with 9 bases between them. This CDR3 comprises 14 residues. Germline values: CDR1 KGHSH, CDR2 LQKENI. The CDR3, as DNA: TGTGCCAGCTCACCGAACCGAGACACAGATACGCAGTATTTT. This codes for CASSPNRDTDTQYF.

The CDR3: CASSPGSQTTGGYGYTF. The CDR3 DNA reads TGTGCCAGCTCACCAGGATCACAAACGACAGGAGGCTATGGCTACACCTTC. The chain recombines TRBV18 with TRBJ1-2; D is perhaps TRBD1 (6 bases). CDR1 is KGHSH, CDR2 LQKENI, per germline. The CDR3 has 17 residues. The V end lost 2 bases, the J end lost 4 bases, and 20 bases lay between the germline ends.

This chain uses TRBV29-1 with TRBJ1-1, with D perhaps matching TRBD1 (5 bases). CDR1 is SQVTM and CDR2 is ANQGSEA in the germline V gene. The ends were cut back, 7 bases at V and 3 bases at J, with 18 bases in the middle. The CDR3 is made up of 14 amino acids. The CDR3, as DNA: TGCAGCGGGACAAGGGTGGGGCCGGACACTGAAGCTTTCTTT. Amino acid sequence: CSGTRVGPDTEAFF.

CDR3 sequence: CASSPDREDREQYF. The DNA for the CDR3 is TGTGCCAGCAGCCCTGACAGGGAAGATCGCGAGCAGTACTTC. The chain couples TRBV7-8 to TRBJ2-7; 7 bases are shared with TRBD1. The CDR3 runs to 14 residues. The junction had 10 bases not matched to a gene; V was cut back by 5 bases and J by 6 bases. Germline lookup yields CDR1 SGHVS and CDR2 FQNEAQ.

The genes are TRBV2 and TRBJ1-5, with a possible D match to TRBD1 (6 bases). V lost 7 bases and J lost 5, with 24 bases in between. Germline V gene data show CDR1 as SNHLY and CDR2 as FYNNEI. The length of the CDR3 is 17 residues. This CDR3 is CASTPVSPWGGHQPQHF. The CDR3 nucleotides are TGTGCCAGCACCCCGGTCTCTCCATGGGGGGGCCATCAGCCCCAGCATTTT.

This rearrangement joins TRBV5-4 to TRBJ1-1; the D is unclear. V dropped 4 bases and J dropped 1 base, with 8 bases sitting between them. This CDR3 spans 13 amino acids. Germline values: CDR1 SGHNT, CDR2 YYREEE (reference sequence). CDR3 sequence: CASSQAWNTEAFF. In DNA form, the CDR3 reads TGTGCCAGCAGCCAAGCATGGAACACTGAAGCTTTCTTT.

The chain is built from TRBV30 and TRBJ2-7; 7 bases line up with TRBD1. CDR1 GTSNPN and CDR2 SVGIG come from the germline V gene (reference sequence). With 1 base clipped from V and 5 bases from J, the junction kept 2 bases outside the gene matches. The CDR3 is 12 residues long. The CDR3 sequence: CAWSEDRNEQYF. The DNA for the CDR3 is TGTGCCTGGAGTGAGGACAGGAACGAGCAGTACTTC.

The chain couples TRBV30 to TRBJ1-1; D is perhaps TRBD1 (5 bases). V was cut by 2 bases and J by 8 bases, with 9 bases left in between. Germline V gene data show CDR1 as GTSNPN and CDR2 as SVGIG (reference sequence). This CDR3 has 11 residues. CDR3 in DNA: TGTGCCTGGAGTCGTTACAGGGAAGCTTTCTTT. This gives the protein CAWSRYREAFF.